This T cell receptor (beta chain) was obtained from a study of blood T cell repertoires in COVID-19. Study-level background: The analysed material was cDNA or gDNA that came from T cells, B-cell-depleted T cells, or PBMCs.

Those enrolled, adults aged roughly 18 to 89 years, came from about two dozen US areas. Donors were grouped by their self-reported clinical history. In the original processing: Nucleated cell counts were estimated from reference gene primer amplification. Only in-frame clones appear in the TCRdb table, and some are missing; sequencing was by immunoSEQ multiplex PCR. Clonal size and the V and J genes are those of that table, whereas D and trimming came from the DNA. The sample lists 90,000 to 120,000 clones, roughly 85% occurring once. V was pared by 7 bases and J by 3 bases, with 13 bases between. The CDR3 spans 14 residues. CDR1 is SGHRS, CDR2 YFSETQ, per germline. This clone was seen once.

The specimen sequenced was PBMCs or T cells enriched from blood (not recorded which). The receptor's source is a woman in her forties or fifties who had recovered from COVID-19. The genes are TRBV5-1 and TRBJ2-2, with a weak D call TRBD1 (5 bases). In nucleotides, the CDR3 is TGCGCCAGCTCCGGCTGGGGCGACACCGGGGAGCTGTTTTTT. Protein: CASSGWGDTGELFF.